This T cell receptor (beta chain) came from a study of T cell repertoires in cytomegalovirus infection. This clonotype was found a few times. What it binds is not known. Germline CDR1 reads SGHTA; CDR2 reads FQGNSA. The CDR3 runs to 16 residues. The V gene end was trimmed by 5 bases and the J gene end by 4 bases; junction bases not matched to a gene: 8. TCRdb independently ran MiXCR on the reads; one entry per CDR3 protein. The sample yields 60,000 to 80,000 distinct CDR3 sequences, 20% to 25% seen once. This TCR came from a human donor in good health (CMV status not recorded). Some clones in this sample may be carry-over from other donors' samples. The specimen was CD8+ T cells from cultured PBMCs, collected from culture after CMV antigen stimulation. The gene calls are TRBV7-2 and TRBJ1-4, with 9 bases lining up with TRBD1. The CDR3 loop is CASSMGQGWVNEKLFF. The DNA of the CDR3 is TGTGCCAGCAGCATGGGACAGGGATGGGTTAATGAAAAACTGTTTTTT.